These 3 T cell receptor beta chains originate from one sample sequenced in a study of blood T cell repertoires in COVID-19. The protocol was immunoSEQ multiplex PCR, while the TCRdb copy is restricted to in-frame clones and leaves out a portion. The table includes approximately 130,000 clones, approximately 84% detected once. Input material: peripheral blood. The receptors derive from a human donor in a cohort sampled during active COVID-19.

The chain couples TRBV3-1 (or the pseudogene TRBV3-2) to TRBJ2-7; D is uncertain. The CDR3 consists of 15 residues. Germline CDR1 is LGHDT and CDR2 is YNNKEL (reference sequence). Trimming took 1 base from V and 2 from J, leaving 12 bases between them. DNA of the CDR3: TGTGCCAGCAGCCAAGGAGGTGGTTTAGCCTACGAGCAGTACTTC. It yields the protein CASSQGGGLAYEQYF.

The V and J genes are TRBV5-4 and TRBJ2-7; no clear D. Germline CDR1 SGHNT, CDR2 YYREEE (reference sequence). The germline V and J ends were trimmed by 0 bases and 6 bases, with 10 bases remaining between them. The CDR3 is made up of 13 amino acids. The CDR3 sequence is CASSLAGFREQYF. CDR3 sequence (DNA): TGTGCCAGCAGCTTGGCCGGGTTCCGCGAGCAGTACTTC.

The chain has TRBV4-1 and TRBJ2-7; TRBD2 is a possible D gene (6 bases). The germline gives CDR1 MGHRA, CDR2 YSYEKL. Trimming took 1 base from V and 7 from J, leaving 14 bases between them. There are 14 residues in the CDR3. Written as DNA, the CDR3 is TGCGCCAGCAGCCAAGTTTCCAGGGACTGGGAGCAGTACTTC. Translating it yields CASSQVSRDWEQYF.